This entry describes one T cell receptor (beta chain). Sequencing used immunoSEQ multiplex PCR; TCRdb keeps in-frame clones, though not all of them. The top ten clones hold 1.3% of a sample with about 24,000 clones, 75% to 90% of them seen once. These data are taken from a study of T cells in narcolepsy. Trimming stripped 4 bases from V and 7 bases from J, with 13 bases between. Per germline, CDR1 ENHRY and CDR2 SYGVKD. The CDR3 totals 14 residues. Sequenced: CD45RA- memory CD4+ T cells from PBMCs. The chain joins TRBV10-3 to TRBJ2-2; D is uncertain. The TCR was taken from a human donor with narcolepsy. The CDR3 DNA reads as TGTGCCATCAGTGCCTCCACTGATCACGGGGAGCTGTTTTTT. Translation gives CAISASTDHGELFF.